Listed below are T cell receptor beta chains from one sample, sequenced in a study of blood T cell repertoires in COVID-19. Clones were read by immunoSEQ multiplex PCR, and TCRdb kept only the in-frame ones, dropping some. This table has a few hundred thousand clones, about 90% appearing once. Sequencing was performed on peripheral blood. These receptors came from a man younger than 35 with active or convalescent COVID-19. Each CDR3 is given with its conserved first and last residue. The D gene is left open where the match is weak. For some rows the clone size is stated as once, few or many, or as a class when expanded; others skip it.

size,J,D,V,CDR3,DNA
.,TRBJ1-6,.,TRBV19,CASSRLSMSSYNSPLHF,TGTGCCAGTAGTCGACTGTCAATGAGCTCCTATAATTCACCCCTCCACTTT
once,TRBJ2-5,.,TRBV27,CASSLEMRGETQYF,TGTGCCAGCAGTTTAGAGATGAGAGGAGAGACCCAGTACTTC
few,TRBJ2-7,TRBD2,TRBV7-9,CASSTSGRKYEQYF,TGTGCCAGCAGCACTAGCGGGAGAAAGTACGAGCAGTACTTC
.,TRBJ2-7,TRBD1,TRBV28,CASRKDRFETYEQYF,TGTGCCAGCAGAAAGGACAGGTTTGAAACCTACGAGCAGTACTTC
.,TRBJ2-7,TRBD1,TRBV11-2,CASSSYYRGDEQYF,TGTGCCAGCAGCTCATATTACAGGGGGGACGAGCAGTACTTC
.,TRBJ1-1,.,TRBV21-1,CASSRTRGRGTEAFF,TGTGCCAGCAGCAGGACAAGGGGAAGGGGGACTGAAGCTTTCTTT
.,TRBJ1-2,.,TRBV6-1,CASSERATRNYGYTF,TGTGCCAGCAGTGAACGCGCCACCCGGAACTATGGCTACACCTTC
.,TRBJ1-4,.,TRBV7-2,CASSLGQGMGEKLFF,TGTGCCAGCAGCTTAGGTCAGGGTATGGGCGAAAAACTGTTTTTT
.,TRBJ2-1,.,TRBV10-2,CASSDEAEQFF,TGCGCCAGCAGTGATGAGGCTGAGCAGTTCTTC
.,TRBJ1-3,.,TRBV5-1,CASSPTGGNTGNTIYF,TGCGCCAGCAGCCCAACGGGCGGGAATACTGGAAACACCATATATTTT
.,TRBJ1-4,.,TRBV12-3/TRBV12-4,CASTSGVGEELFF,TGTGCCAGCACGTCAGGGGTGGGGGAAGAACTGTTTTTT
.,TRBJ2-5,TRBD1,TRBV14,CASSPWTGAETQYF,TGTGCCAGCAGCCCATGGACAGGGGCGGAGACCCAGTACTTC
.,TRBJ1-5,TRBD1,TRBV2,CASNRQGLGNQPQHF,TGTGCCAGCAATAGACAGGGATTAGGCAATCAGCCCCAGCATTTT
.,TRBJ1-5,.,TRBV27,CASREQGLSQPQHF,TGTGCCAGCAGGGAACAGGGTCTCTCTCAGCCCCAGCATTTT
.,TRBJ2-3,.,TRBV5-6,CASSSLGTQYF,TGTGCCAGCAGCTCCCTAGGTACGCAGTATTTT
.,TRBJ1-6,.,TRBV5-1,CASCEGNSPLHF,TGCGCCAGCTGCGAGGGCAATTCACCCCTCCACTTT
.,TRBJ2-2,.,TRBV21-1,CASSKGFRGGGRWVVCTGELFF,TGTGCCAGCAGCAAAGGGTTTCGCGGGGGAGGGAGGTGGGTAGTGTGCACCGGGGAGCTGTTTTTT
.,TRBJ2-7,.,TRBV10-3,CAISGGRADRGDEQYF,TGTGCCATCAGTGGGGGTCGGGCGGACCGGGGTGACGAGCAGTACTTC
.,TRBJ2-7,TRBD2,TRBV6-5,CASRPGTSIYEQYF,TGTGCCAGCAGACCCGGGACTAGTATCTACGAGCAGTACTTC
.,TRBJ1-2,.,TRBV12-3/TRBV12-4,CASSSRQNYGYTF,TGTGCCAGCAGTTCCCGACAGAACTATGGCTACACCTTC
.,TRBJ1-5,TRBD1,TRBV6-5,CASRDRDGVYQPQHF,TGTGCCAGCAGGGACAGGGATGGGGTTTATCAGCCCCAGCATTTT
.,TRBJ2-3,.,TRBV27,CASSFLGGTDTQYF,TGTGCCAGCAGTTTTTTGGGGGGTACAGATACGCAGTATTTT
.,TRBJ1-1,.,TRBV2,CASSEHTNTEAFF,TGTGCCAGCAGTGAGCATACTAACACTGAAGCTTTCTTT
.,TRBJ1-4,.,TRBV2,CASIKAQSTTNEKLFF,TGTGCCAGCATTAAGGCGCAGTCGACTACTAATGAAAAACTGTTTTTT
once,TRBJ2-3,.,TRBV4-1,CASSQEGGNTQYF,TGCGCCAGCAGCCAAGAAGGAGGGAATACGCAGTATTTT
once,TRBJ2-1,TRBD1,TRBV6-6,CASRDSGQSYNEQFF,TGTGCCAGCAGGGATTCGGGACAGTCATACAATGAGCAGTTCTTC
.,TRBJ2-3,TRBD2,TRBV20-1,CSASLGLAVSTDTQYF,TGCAGTGCTAGTTTAGGACTAGCGGTTAGCACAGATACGCAGTATTTT
.,TRBJ1-1,.,TRBV12-3/TRBV12-4,CASSSSGIEAFF,TGTGCCAGCAGTTCCTCAGGGATCGAAGCTTTCTTT
.,TRBJ2-7,.,TRBV29-1,CSVVGGGTGYEQYF,TGCAGCGTTGTTGGGGGTGGGACTGGTTACGAGCAGTACTTC
.,TRBJ2-7,.,TRBV4-2,CASSHDSNYEQYF,TGTGCCAGCAGCCATGACAGTAACTACGAGCAGTACTTC
.,TRBJ1-2,.,TRBV6-2/TRBV6-3,CASSLDFEQGGYTF,TGTGCCAGCAGTCTCGATTTCGAGCAGGGTGGCTACACCTTC
.,TRBJ2-7,TRBD1,TRBV7-2,CASSWTGTGDDIPYEQYF,TGTGCCAGCAGTTGGACCGGGACAGGAGACGATATCCCCTACGAGCAGTACTTC
.,TRBJ1-1,TRBD1,TRBV6-5,CASKLQGSNTEAFF,TGTGCCAGCAAATTACAGGGGAGCAACACTGAAGCTTTCTTT
.,TRBJ2-7,TRBD2,TRBV7-6,CASSQRDGGSYEQYF,TGTGCCAGCAGCCAGCGGGACGGAGGCTCCTACGAGCAGTACTTC
.,TRBJ2-7,.,TRBV19,CASSIAEDSSYEQYF,TGTGCCAGTAGTATAGCTGAGGACAGCTCCTACGAGCAGTACTTC
.,TRBJ1-2,.,TRBV6-1,CASSEAGGIYGYTF,TGTGCCAGCAGTGAAGCCGGCGGTATCTATGGCTACACCTTC
.,TRBJ2-3,TRBD2,TRBV9,CASSAEGSGRRTQYF,TGTGCCAGCAGCGCTGAAGGTAGCGGGAGACGAACGCAGTATTTT
.,TRBJ2-1,.,TRBV27,CASRGRGSYNEQFF,TGTGCCAGCAGGGGTCGGGGATCCTACAATGAGCAGTTCTTC
.,TRBJ2-5,TRBD1,TRBV28,CASSSGQGKGETQYF,TGTGCCAGCAGTTCGGGACAGGGGAAAGGGGAGACCCAGTACTTC
.,TRBJ2-3,TRBD2,TRBV3-1/TRBV3-2,CASSQDQKAGEDTQYF,TGTGCCAGCAGCCAAGATCAGAAAGCGGGAGAAGATACGCAGTATTTT
few,TRBJ1-6,TRBD1,TRBV4-1,CASSQAVQGVSPLHF,TGCGCCAGCAGCCAAGCGGTACAGGGGGTTTCACCCCTCCACTTT
.,TRBJ2-3,.,TRBV7-8,CASSSDGSGYF,TGTGCCAGCAGCTCAGATGGCTCGGGGTATTTT
.,TRBJ1-5,TRBD1,TRBV5-8,CASSSQGAGQPQHF,TGTGCCAGCAGCTCCCAGGGGGCAGGCCAGCCCCAGCATTTT
.,TRBJ2-1,TRBD1,TRBV7-6,CASSSPYRDSFDEQFF,TGTGCCAGCAGCTCGCCGTATAGGGACAGTTTCGATGAGCAGTTCTTC
.,TRBJ2-5,.,TRBV5-1,CASSAGGGRVQETQYF,TGCGCCAGCAGCGCCGGCGGGGGCCGGGTTCAAGAGACCCAGTACTTC
.,TRBJ1-1,TRBD1,TRBV24-1,CATSAGTGSEAFF,TGTGCCACCAGTGCCGGGACAGGGTCAGAAGCTTTCTTT